This TCR beta chain was recorded in a study of OX40 agonist ivuxolimab in advanced cancers. For the study in its entirety: The costimulatory receptor OX40 (CD134) was targeted by ivuxolimab, a fully human IgG2 agonistic monoclonal antibody. A male proportion of almost 85% and a mean age of approximately 62 years, ranging from roughly 23 to 79, were recorded for the dose-escalation cohort. The point of sequencing TCRbeta in the periphery was to test whether ivuxolimab changed TCR sequence diversity and drove clonal T-cell expansion. Three dose-escalation patients achieved partial responses, one with hepatocellular carcinoma and two with cutaneous melanoma. Intravenous ivuxolimab was administered to patients every 2 weeks at six dose levels: 0.01, 0.1, 0.3, 1.5, 3 and 10 mg/kg. Of the approximately 50 dose-escalation patients, hepatocellular carcinoma was present in some 19, melanoma in approximately 15, renal cell carcinoma in 9 and head and neck cancer in 9. The paper covers the monotherapy dose-escalation part of the phase I ivuxolimab trial, which included N of about 56 patients. Patients were allowed to have had prior anti-PD-1, anti-PD-L1 or anti-CTLA-4 therapy, and 40% to 45% of the dose-escalation patients had been treated with checkpoint inhibitors.

Via the germline V gene (reference sequence), CDR1 is MNHEY and CDR2 SMNVEV. Germline trimming: 0 bases from V, 1 base from J; junction bases outside gene matches: 13. From its cysteine to its phenylalanine, the CDR3 spans 21 amino acids. Only CDR3 DNA remains: 63 bases, in frame from the first base. Patients with a history of autoimmune disease or receiving systemic immunosuppression were excluded from the trial. Peripheral blood for TCR sequencing was drawn from every dose cohort at baseline, at cycle 4 day 1 and at cycle 7 day 1. The samples were drawn from a first-in-human, open-label, multicenter phase I dose-escalation trial of ivuxolimab. Adults with locally advanced or metastatic head and neck squamous cell, hepatocellular, melanoma or renal cell carcinoma were enrolled in the trial. Before TCR sequencing, CD4+ and CD8+ T cells were separately sorted from peripheral blood. For sequencing of the TCRbeta CDR3 region, genomic DNA was extracted from the sorted cells. The immunoSEQ Assay was used for sequencing of TCRbeta CDR3 regions. Not all clones reach the TCRdb copy of this immuneACCESS table, which keeps in-frame sequences only. Checked studies attribute under half of the gap to unresolved V genes and leave the rest unexplained. This sample lists approximately 84,000 clones; approximately 86% were detected once. The ten biggest clones cover about 2% of the sample.

The study at large found these results: In partial responders in the 0.1-3.0 mg/kg groups, normalized peripheral clonal expansion was found to be among the lowest, especially among CD8+ T cells. At doses of 0.1 to 3.0 mg/kg, clonal expansion of both CD4+ and CD8+ T cells in blood was seen between baseline and week 6. Low levels of normalized T-cell clonal expansion were also seen in some patients who did not respond. The antigen specificity of the peripheral T cells that underwent clonal expansion was not determined. After ivuxolimab, more expanded clones were found on average in CD8+ T cells than in CD4+ T cells.

On this clone: This clone's antigen is unknown. Base qualities were left out, and no much larger clone turns up one base away.

Sequencing used CD4+ or CD8+ T cells sorted from blood, obtained in a trial of the OX40 agonist ivuxolimab. This TCR came from an adult with an advanced solid tumor such as melanoma, head and neck, liver or kidney cancer. This receptor chain uses TRBV27 and TRBJ2-7, and TRBD2 matches 15 of the central bases. CDR3 loop: CASSLSIRRTSGGARSYEQYF. The nucleotides are TGTGCCAGCAGTTTATCGATACGTCGGACTAGCGGGGGGGCCCGGTCCTACGAGCAGTACTTC.